These 24 T cell receptor beta chains share one sample of origin, sequenced in a study of technical replicates of blood from several donors. The protocol was immunoSEQ multiplex PCR, while the TCRdb copy is restricted to in-frame clones and leaves out a portion. The data show around 100,000 clones, roughly 96% seen once. The sequenced material came from T cells isolated from PBMCs. These receptors came from a human donor in good health.

The genes are TRBV30 and TRBJ1-6; D remains unclear. The CDR3 consists of 14 residues. Trimming took off 6 bases at V and 11 bases at J, with 20 bases between the two ends. Per germline, CDR1 GTSNPN and CDR2 SVGIG (reference sequence). In nucleotides, the CDR3 is TGTGCCTGCCGAAAGCGAATTGGTAGTGCACCCCTCCACTTT. It specifies CACRKRIGSAPLHF.

This clone occurred a few times. This chain links TRBV2 with TRBJ1-4; D gene unclear. This CDR3 comprises 14 residues. The V end was cut by 7 bases, the J end by 5 bases, with 14 bases between. The germline V gene encodes CDR1 SNHLY and CDR2 FYNNEI. As DNA, the CDR3 is TGTGCCAGCACCAGGCAACCTGGGAATGAAAAACTGTTTTTT. This codes for CASTRQPGNEKLFF. Combining the CDR3 with reference TRBV2 and TRBJ1-4 gives the whole variable domain EPEVTQTPSHQVTQMGQEVILRCVPISNHLYFYWYRQILGQKVEFLVSFYNNEISEKSEIFDDQFSVERPDGSNFTLKIRSTKLEDSAMYFCASTRQPGNEKLFFGSGTQLSVL.

The V and J genes are TRBV4-1 and TRBJ2-1; 8 bases fit TRBD2. Germline CDR1 reads MGHRA; CDR2 reads YSYEKL. V dropped 5 bases and J dropped 5; count of bases not matched to a gene: 8. The CDR3 runs to 15 residues. CDR3 sequence reads: CASSKTGTSDNEQFF. The CDR3 coding sequence is TGCGCCAGCAGCAAGACCGGGACTAGTGACAATGAGCAGTTCTTC.

The V and J genes are TRBV9 and TRBJ2-1; possible D gene TRBD2, 5 bases. The CDR3 is made up of 16 amino acids. Germline CDR1 is SGDLS and CDR2 is YYNGEE. Trimming cost V 4 bases and J 4 bases, with 18 bases left between them. CDR3 bases: TGTGCCAGCAGCCCCCATGCGGGCCCAACTTACAATGAGCAGTTCTTC. Its translation: CASSPHAGPTYNEQFF.

The V and J genes are TRBV18 and TRBJ2-5, with D unresolved. Trimming left V 3 bases short and J 0 bases short, with 11 bases between. The V gene's germline CDR1 is KGHSH and CDR2 LQKENI. The CDR3 is 15 residues long. CDR3 in amino acids: CASSPGTLYQETQYF. In DNA form, the CDR3 reads TGTGCCAGCTCACCGGGCACTCTTTACCAAGAGACCCAGTACTTC.

J is TRBJ2-7 and V is TRBV19; TRBD1 aligns across 7 bases. Germline V CDR1 and CDR2: LNHDA, SQIVND (reference sequence). With 3 bases clipped from V and 5 bases from J, the junction kept 13 bases outside the gene matches. The length of the CDR3 is 16 residues. In DNA form, the CDR3 reads TGTGCCAGTAGTATGAAGAGAGGGGACAGCCGGAACGAGCAGTACTTC. As protein: CASSMKRGDSRNEQYF.

J is TRBJ1-2 and V is TRBV30; 9 bases fit TRBD1. CDR3 length: 13 amino acids. Germline trimming cut 8 bases from V and 2 bases from J; bases unmatched to any gene: 6. In germline, CDR1 is GTSNPN, CDR2 SVGIG (reference sequence). The CDR3 reads CAKGTGYNYGYTF. Here the CDR3 DNA reads TGTGCCAAGGGGACAGGGTACAACTATGGCTACACCTTC. Using reference TRBV30 and TRBJ1-2 for the parts outside the CDR3, the full variable domain is SQTIHQWPATLVQPVGSPLSLECTVEGTSNPNLYWYRQAAGRGLQLLFYSVGIGQISSEVPQNLSASRPQDRQFILSSKKLLLSDSGFYLCAKGTGYNYGYTFGSGTRLTVV.

V and J are TRBV27 and TRBJ2-7; 9 bases are a match to TRBD1. V trimming: 3 bases; J trimming: 2 bases; junction bases outside the gene matches: 8. CDR3 size: 16 residues. Looked up from germline, CDR1 is MNHEY and CDR2 is SMNVEV (reference sequence). The DNA of the CDR3 is TGTGCCAGCAGTTTCGGGACAGGGAAAGGGCCCTACGAGCAGTACTTC. Its translation is CASSFGTGKGPYEQYF.

The chain links TRBV29-1 to TRBJ1-1; a weak D match, TRBD1 (5 bases). This CDR3 is built from 14 residues. V was pared by 5 bases and J by 5 bases, with 18 bases between. From germline, CDR1 is SQVTM and CDR2 ANQGSEA. The CDR3 sequence: CSVNLGGKGTEAFF. CDR3 sequence (DNA): TGCAGCGTTAACCTCGGGGGAAAGGGAACTGAAGCTTTCTTT.

V and J are TRBV11-2 and TRBJ2-7, with 12 bases that match TRBD2. Trimming took 5 bases from V and 3 from J; bases not matched to a gene: 5. Germline V lookup: CDR1 SGHAT, CDR2 FQNNGV. This CDR3 has 15 amino acids. For the CDR3, the DNA is TGTGCCAGCAGCCCGCCGGGACTAGCGGGCTACGAGCAGTACTTC. Translation: CASSPPGLAGYEQYF.

For this clone: Other nucleotide sequences in the sample specify the same CDR3. The chain combines TRBV30 with TRBJ2-7, with 8 bases that match TRBD2. CDR3 size: 13 residues. The germline CDR1 and CDR2 sequences are GTSNPN and SVGIG (reference sequence). J lost 2 bases, V lost 0 bases, and 0 bases had no gene match. The CDR3 region is CAWSVAGAYEQYF. CDR3 DNA: TGTGCCTGGAGTGTAGCGGGGGCCTACGAGCAGTACTTC.

The CDR3, as DNA: TGTGCCTGGAGTGTAACAGGGTTCACCGGGGAGCTGTTTTTT. Residues: CAWSVTGFTGELFF. This chain links TRBV30 with TRBJ2-2; tentative D call: TRBD1 (6 bases). V lost 0 bases and J 4 bases, leaving 9 bases between the germline ends. CDR1 is GTSNPN, CDR2 SVGIG, per germline (reference sequence). CDR3 length equals 14 residues.

The V gene is TRBV6-5, the J gene TRBJ2-1; 11 bases fit TRBD2. With V trimmed by 10 bases and J by 9 bases, 8 bases remained unmatched. The germline V gene has CDR1 MNHEY and CDR2 SVGAGI. The CDR3 totals 13 residues. CDR3 in amino acids: CATGLAGSSEQFF. CDR3 nucleotide sequence: TGTGCCACCGGACTAGCGGGTTCTAGTGAGCAGTTCTTC.

The J gene is TRBJ1-2, the V gene TRBV9, with 11 bases fitting TRBD1. Trimming cost V 2 bases and J 8 bases; bases outside gene matches: 8. The CDR3 spans 15 residues. Germline V lookup: CDR1 SGDLS, CDR2 YYNGEE. CDR3 loop: CASSVLSGQGVGYTF. The DNA of the CDR3 is TGTGCCAGCAGCGTCCTTTCGGGACAGGGGGTCGGCTACACCTTC.

This chain links TRBV4-2 with TRBJ2-2; 15 nucleotides align to TRBD2. With V trimmed by 3 bases and J by 9 bases, 2 bases remained unmatched. CDR1 is LGHNA, CDR2 YNFKEQ, per germline. The CDR3 length is 15 residues. CDR3: CASSQGTSGRWELFF. CDR3 in DNA: TGTGCCAGCAGCCAGGGGACTAGCGGGAGGTGGGAGCTGTTTTTT.

Here the CDR3 reads CASSQLQGYGYTF. Written as DNA, the CDR3 is TGTGCCAGCAGTCAATTACAGGGCTATGGCTACACCTTC. The chain carries TRBV27 and TRBJ1-2, with D maybe TRBD1 (6 bases). The ends were cut back, 5 bases at V and 4 bases at J, with 11 bases in the middle. Germline CDR1 MNHEY, CDR2 SMNVEV (reference sequence). This CDR3 contains 13 residues.

The chain is built from TRBV4-1 and TRBJ2-1, with 10 positions matching TRBD2. The CDR3 extends over 14 amino acids. Germline V lookup: CDR1 MGHRA, CDR2 YSYEKL. The junction had 7 bases not matched to a gene; V was cut back by 0 bases and J by 14 bases. CDR3 in amino acids: CASSQDGLAGEEFF. Here the CDR3 DNA reads TGCGCCAGCAGCCAAGACGGGCTAGCGGGAGAAGAGTTCTTC.

The chain employs TRBV5-6 and TRBJ2-6, with 8 bases identical to TRBD2. The V and J ends lost 4 bases and 2 bases, in that order; junction bases with no gene match: 5. The CDR3 runs 16 residues. Germline CDR1 SGHDT, CDR2 YYEEEE. CDR3 protein: CASSPGGGAGANVLTF. The DNA for the CDR3 is TGTGCCAGCAGCCCGGGGGGGGGAGCTGGGGCCAACGTCCTGACTTTC.

V is TRBV28 and J is TRBJ1-1; no clear D. Germline V gives CDR1 MDHEN, CDR2 SYDVKM. The CDR3 consists of 12 residues. Deletions cut 5 bases from V and 3 bases from J, with 7 bases between. CDR3 coding DNA: TGTGCCAGCAGTCTTCAGGACACTGAAGCTTTCTTT. Protein: CASSLQDTEAFF.

The count of this clone is one. CDR3 loop: CASSLAGGRQTQYF. In DNA form, the CDR3 reads TGTGCCAGCAGTTTAGCAGGGGGCCGGCAGACCCAGTACTTC. The chain has TRBV6-5 and TRBJ2-5; 8 bases are shared with TRBD1. Trimming removed 4 bases from V and 6 bases from J; junction bases left unmatched: 7. Germline assignment: CDR1 MNHEY and CDR2 SVGAGI. The CDR3 has 14 amino acids.

V gene TRBV2 combines with J gene TRBJ2-5; TRBD2 aligns across 14 bases. The V gene's germline CDR1 is SNHLY and CDR2 FYNNEI. J lost 5 bases, V lost 10 bases, and 9 bases had no gene match. This CDR3 comprises 15 residues. Here the CDR3 reads CATQRTSGRMETQYF. As DNA, the CDR3 is TGTGCCACTCAAAGGACTAGCGGGAGGATGGAGACCCAGTACTTC. Variable domain in full (rest from reference TRBV2 and TRBJ2-5): EPEVTQTPSHQVTQMGQEVILRCVPISNHLYFYWYRQILGQKVEFLVSFYNNEISEKSEIFDDQFSVERPDGSNFTLKIRSTKLEDSAMYFCATQRTSGRMETQYFGPGTRLLVL.

This chain links TRBV11-3 with TRBJ2-7, with 7 bases that match TRBD2. The CDR3 is 14 residues long. With 5 bases clipped from V and 3 bases from J, the junction kept 7 bases outside the gene matches. Germline V lookup: CDR1 SGHNT, CDR2 YENEEA. DNA for the CDR3: TGTGCCAGCAGCCTACCGGGAGGACTCTACGAGCAGTACTTC. Protein product: CASSLPGGLYEQYF.

This chain connects TRBV5-3 to TRBJ2-7, with D possibly being TRBD1 (6 bases). TRBV5-3 is an ORF, and what it does is uncertain. V dropped 3 bases and J dropped 2 bases, with 6 bases sitting between them. This CDR3 contains 12 residues. CDR3 sequence reads: CARSWDTYEQYF. In nucleotides, the CDR3 is TGTGCCAGAAGCTGGGACACCTACGAGCAGTACTTC.

The genes are TRBV5-1 and TRBJ1-2, with D perhaps TRBD1 (5 bases). CDR1 is SGHRS, CDR2 YFSETQ, per germline. V lost 1 base, J lost 3 bases, and 10 bases lay in between. The CDR3 is 14 amino acids. CDR3 amino acids: CASSLKGLDYGYTF. The CDR3 bases are TGCGCCAGCAGCTTGAAGGGGTTGGACTATGGCTACACCTTC. Full variable domain (outside the CDR3, taken from reference TRBV5-1 and TRBJ1-2): KAGVTQTPRYLIKTRGQQVTLSCSPISGHRSVSWYQQTPGQGLQFLFEYFSETQRNKGNFPGRFSGRQFSNSRSEMNVSTLELGDSALYLCASSLKGLDYGYTFGSGTRLTVV.